This T cell receptor (beta chain) was sequenced during a study of beta chain features in type 1 diabetes. For the study at large: Examination of sorted cells across all samples involved 98,000,000 or so cells. Broader study findings: TCRB CDR3s from Type 1 diabetes patients were moderately but significantly shorter in all four CD4+ subsets. When cDNA is sequenced, cells with high TCR expression could be over-represented.

Expressed TCRB transcripts were sequenced, since all the RNA that had been isolated was reverse transcribed. This table comes from immunoSEQ multiplex PCR, and its TCRdb copy is limited to in-frame clones, with some not included. The table has hundreds of thousands of clones, roughly 10% seen once; the top ten hold 0.017%. Germline assignment: CDR1 MNHNS and CDR2 SASEGT. Trimming removed 10 bases at V and 9 bases at J, with 16 bases between. The CDR3 loop spans 13 amino acids. This clone showed up just a few times. Its target is unknown. Input material: naive CD4+ T cells from blood. V is TRBV6-1 and J is TRBJ1-6, with D perhaps matching TRBD1 (6 bases). The clonotype originates from a man aged 30 to 39 with type 1 diabetes. The DNA for the CDR3 is TGTGCCACCCAAAGGGACAACACTTCACCCCTCCACTTT. This codes for CATQRDNTSPLHF.